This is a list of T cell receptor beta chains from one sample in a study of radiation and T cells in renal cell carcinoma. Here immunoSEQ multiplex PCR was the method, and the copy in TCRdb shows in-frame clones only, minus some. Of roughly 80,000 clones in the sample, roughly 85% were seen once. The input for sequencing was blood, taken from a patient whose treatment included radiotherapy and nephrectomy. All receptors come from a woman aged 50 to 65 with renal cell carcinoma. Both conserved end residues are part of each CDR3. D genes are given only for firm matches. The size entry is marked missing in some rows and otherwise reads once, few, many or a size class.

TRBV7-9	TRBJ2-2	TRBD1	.	CASSFGTGISRTGELFF	TGTGCCAGCAGCTTCGGGACAGGGATTTCAAGAACCGGGGAGCTGTTTTTT
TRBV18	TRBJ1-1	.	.	CASSPRQSEGPTEAFF	TGTGCCAGCTCACCCCGCCAATCGGAAGGTCCCACTGAAGCTTTCTTT
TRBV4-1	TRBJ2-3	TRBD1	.	CASSQGDRGKDTQYF	TGCGCCAGCAGCCAAGGCGACAGGGGGAAAGATACGCAGTATTTT
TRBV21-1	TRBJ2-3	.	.	CASSDEGETSTDTQYF	TGTGCCAGCAGCGACGAGGGGGAGACGAGCACAGATACGCAGTATTTT
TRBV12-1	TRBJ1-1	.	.	CASSSGDTEAFF	TGTGCCAGCAGCTCAGGGGACACTGAAGCTTTCTTT
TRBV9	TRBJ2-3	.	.	CASSGGAGTDTQYF	TGTGCCAGCAGCGGGGGGGCTGGCACAGATACGCAGTATTTT
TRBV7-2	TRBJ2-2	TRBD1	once	CASSLRDRTNTRELFF	TGTGCCAGCAGCTTAAGGGACAGGACGAACACCAGGGAGCTGTTTTTT
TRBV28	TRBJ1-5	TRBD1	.	CAIEGQGDNQPQHF	TGTGCCATCGAGGGACAGGGGGACAATCAGCCCCAGCATTTT
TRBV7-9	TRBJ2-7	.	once	CASQPGPLPSEQYF	TGTGCCAGCCAACCGGGACCCCTTCCCTCCGAGCAGTACTTC
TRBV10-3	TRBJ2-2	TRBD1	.	CAISGNRGHTANTGELFF	TGTGCCATCAGTGGGAACAGGGGACACACAGCGAACACCGGGGAGCTGTTTTTT
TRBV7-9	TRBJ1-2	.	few	CASSLALGGEGYTF	TGTGCCAGCAGCTTAGCGCTAGGGGGTGAAGGCTACACCTTC
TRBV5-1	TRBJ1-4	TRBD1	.	CASSPTQGADNEKLFF	TGCGCCAGCAGCCCAACCCAGGGGGCCGATAATGAAAAACTGTTTTTT
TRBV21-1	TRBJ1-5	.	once	CASSSLPGPGGQPQHF	TGTGCCAGCAGCTCCCTTCCGGGGCCAGGGGGTCAGCCCCAGCATTTT
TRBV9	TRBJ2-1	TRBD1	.	CASSEGQGSYNEQFF	TGTGCCAGCAGCGAGGGACAGGGTTCCTACAATGAGCAGTTCTTC
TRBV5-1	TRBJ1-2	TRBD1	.	CASSSTGGDYGYTF	TGCGCCAGCAGCTCGACAGGGGGCGACTATGGCTACACCTTC
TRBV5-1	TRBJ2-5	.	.	CASSLGGQPGETQYF	TGCGCCAGCAGCTTGGGTGGACAGCCAGGAGAGACCCAGTACTTC
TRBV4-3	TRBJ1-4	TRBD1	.	CASSQGGTVREKLFF	TGCGCCAGCAGCCAAGGAGGGACAGTTCGGGAAAAACTGTTTTTT
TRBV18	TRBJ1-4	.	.	CASSHTPLTATNEKLFF	TGTGCCAGCTCCCATACCCCCCTGACAGCAACTAATGAAAAACTGTTTTTT
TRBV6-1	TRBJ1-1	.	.	CASSERHPVTEAFF	TGTGCCAGCAGTGAACGACACCCAGTAACTGAAGCTTTCTTT
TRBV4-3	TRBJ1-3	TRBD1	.	CASSQERGDSAGNTIYF	TGCGCCAGCAGCCAAGAGCGGGGGGACAGTGCTGGAAACACCATATATTTT
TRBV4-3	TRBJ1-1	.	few	CASSQDAGSEAFF	TGCGCCAGCAGCCAAGATGCAGGATCCGAAGCTTTCTTT
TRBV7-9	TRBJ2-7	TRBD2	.	CASTHIAGDEQYF	TGTGCCAGCACCCATATAGCGGGCGACGAGCAGTACTTC
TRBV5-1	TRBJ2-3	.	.	CASSFGAGPRADTQYF	TGCGCCAGCAGCTTCGGTGCGGGGCCGCGCGCAGATACGCAGTATTTT
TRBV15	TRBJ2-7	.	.	CATSRARGGNEQYF	TGTGCCACCAGCAGAGCCCGTGGCGGTAACGAGCAGTACTTC
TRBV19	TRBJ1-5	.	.	CASRPLGNQPQHF	TGTGCCAGTAGGCCATTGGGCAATCAGCCCCAGCATTTT
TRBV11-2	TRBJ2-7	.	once	CASTHLRGSRLEYF	TGTGCCAGCACCCATCTAAGGGGCTCCCGCTTAGAGTACTTC
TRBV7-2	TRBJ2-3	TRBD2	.	CASSKGGGTDTQYF	TGTGCCAGCAGCAAAGGCGGGGGGACAGATACGCAGTATTTT
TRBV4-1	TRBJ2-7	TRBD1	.	CASSQGTGEGEYF	TGCGCCAGCAGCCAAGGGACAGGGGAAGGAGAGTACTTC
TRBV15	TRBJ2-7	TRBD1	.	CATSRGQEDYEQYF	TGTGCCACCAGCAGGGGACAGGAGGATTACGAGCAGTACTTC
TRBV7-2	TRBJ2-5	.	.	CASSTNGREETQYF	TGTGCCAGCAGCACGAACGGGAGAGAAGAGACCCAGTACTTC
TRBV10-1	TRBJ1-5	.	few	CASSEHGNQPQHF	TGCGCCAGCAGTGAGCATGGCAATCAGCCCCAGCATTTT
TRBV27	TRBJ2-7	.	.	CASSIHGTGSDYEQYF	TGTGCCAGCAGTATACACGGGACTGGCAGCGACTACGAGCAGTACTTC
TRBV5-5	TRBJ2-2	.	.	CASSPRVVGWNTGELFF	TGTGCCAGCAGCCCCCGGGTCGTAGGGTGGAACACCGGGGAGCTGTTTTTT
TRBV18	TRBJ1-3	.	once	CASSPQSLQGSGNTIYF	TGTGCCAGCTCACCACAATCTTTACAGGGCTCTGGAAACACCATATATTTT
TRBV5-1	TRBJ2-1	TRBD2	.	CASSGTSGSSYNEQFF	TGCGCCAGCAGCGGAACTAGCGGGAGCTCCTACAATGAGCAGTTCTTC
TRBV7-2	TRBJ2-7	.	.	CASSTTGTRSYEQYF	TGTGCCAGCAGCACAACCGGGACTCGCTCCTACGAGCAGTACTTC
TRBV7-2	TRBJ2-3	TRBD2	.	CASSETGTSGGRAADTQYF	TGTGCCAGCAGCGAAACCGGGACTAGCGGGGGGCGAGCCGCAGATACGCAGTATTTT
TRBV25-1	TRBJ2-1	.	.	CASSEFGGLSSYNEQFF	TGTGCCAGCAGTGAATTCGGGGGGCTCAGCTCCTACAATGAGCAGTTCTTC
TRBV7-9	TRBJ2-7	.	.	CASSLPTQLSEQYF	TGTGCCAGCAGCTTACCAACCCAGCTGTCCGAGCAGTACTTC
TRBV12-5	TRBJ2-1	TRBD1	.	CASAPTGGSYNEQFF	TGTGCTAGTGCCCCAACAGGGGGCTCCTACAATGAGCAGTTCTTC
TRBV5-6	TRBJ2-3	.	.	CASSSGGGRTDTQYF	TGTGCCAGCAGCTCAGGTGGGGGCAGGACAGATACGCAGTATTTT
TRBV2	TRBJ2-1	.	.	CASRPGTSGEQFF	TGTGCCAGCAGGCCCGGGACTTCGGGTGAGCAGTTCTTC
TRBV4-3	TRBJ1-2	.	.	CASSQLHSSGANYGYTF	TGCGCCAGCAGCCAACTGCACAGTTCGGGCGCTAACTATGGCTACACCTTC
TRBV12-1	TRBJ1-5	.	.	CASSSGPRDSNQPQHF	TGTGCCAGCAGCTCCGGACCCCGGGATAGCAATCAGCCCCAGCATTTT
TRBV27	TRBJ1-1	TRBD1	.	CASSQRQGAVAEAFF	TGTGCCAGCAGCCAAAGACAGGGGGCTGTCGCTGAAGCTTTCTTT
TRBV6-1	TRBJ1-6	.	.	CASRDSYSPLHF	TGTGCCAGCAGGGACAGTTATTCACCCCTCCACTTT
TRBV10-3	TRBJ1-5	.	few	CAIGAGGEQPQHF	TGTGCCATCGGGGCTGGGGGGGAACAGCCCCAGCATTTT
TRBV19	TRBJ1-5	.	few	CASSMEGILNQPQHF	TGTGCCAGTAGTATGGAGGGGATTCTCAATCAGCCCCAGCATTTT
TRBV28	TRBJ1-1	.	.	CASSLVKTEAFF	TGTGCCAGCAGTTTAGTCAAGACTGAAGCTTTCTTT
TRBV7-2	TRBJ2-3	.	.	CASSSPQTPSTDTQYF	TGTGCCAGCAGCTCCCCTCAAACCCCTAGCACAGATACGCAGTATTTT
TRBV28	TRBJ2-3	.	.	CASSSPPEVTDTQYF	TGTGCCAGCAGTTCCCCACCGGAGGTCACAGATACGCAGTATTTT
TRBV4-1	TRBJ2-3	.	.	CASSQVTFSTDTQYF	TGCGCCAGCAGCCAAGTTACTTTCTCCACAGATACGCAGTATTTT
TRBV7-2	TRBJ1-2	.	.	CASSLGGLGLGYTF	TGTGCCAGCAGCTTAGGGGGGTTAGGGCTTGGCTACACCTTC
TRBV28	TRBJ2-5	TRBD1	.	CASSFGDRGVKETQYF	TGTGCCAGCAGTTTTGGGGACAGGGGTGTAAAAGAGACCCAGTACTTC
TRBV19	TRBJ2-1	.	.	CASSISGYEGYNEQFF	TGTGCCAGTAGTATCAGCGGTTATGAGGGGTACAATGAGCAGTTCTTC
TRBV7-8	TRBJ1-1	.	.	CASSPTPRREAFF	TGTGCCAGCAGCCCGACCCCCCGGCGAGAAGCTTTCTTT
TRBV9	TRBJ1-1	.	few	CASSVGHLNTEAFF	TGTGCCAGCAGCGTAGGACACCTGAACACTGAAGCTTTCTTT
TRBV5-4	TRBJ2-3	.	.	CASSLEQESTDTQYF	TGTGCCAGCAGCTTGGAACAGGAAAGCACAGATACGCAGTATTTT
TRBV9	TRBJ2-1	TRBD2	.	CASSAALAAYNEQFF	TGTGCCAGCAGCGCCGCCCTAGCGGCCTACAATGAGCAGTTCTTC